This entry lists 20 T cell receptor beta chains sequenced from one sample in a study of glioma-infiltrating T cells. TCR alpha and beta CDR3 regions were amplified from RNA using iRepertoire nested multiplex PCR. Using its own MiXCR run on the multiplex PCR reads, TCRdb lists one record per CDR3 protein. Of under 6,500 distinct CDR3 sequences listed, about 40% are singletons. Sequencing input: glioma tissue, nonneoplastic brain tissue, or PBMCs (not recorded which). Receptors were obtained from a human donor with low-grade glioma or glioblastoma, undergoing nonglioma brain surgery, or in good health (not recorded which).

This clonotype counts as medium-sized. CDR3 amino acids: CASSPTGGSWGYTF. CDR3 coding DNA: TGTGCCAGCAGTCCAACAGGGGGGAGTTGGGGCTACACCTTC. The chain combines TRBV27 with TRBJ1-2; 8 bases line up with TRBD1. With V trimmed by 5 bases and J by 8 bases, 10 bases remained unmatched. The CDR3 is 14 residues long. Germline V gene lookup returns CDR1 MNHEY and CDR2 SMNVEV (reference sequence).

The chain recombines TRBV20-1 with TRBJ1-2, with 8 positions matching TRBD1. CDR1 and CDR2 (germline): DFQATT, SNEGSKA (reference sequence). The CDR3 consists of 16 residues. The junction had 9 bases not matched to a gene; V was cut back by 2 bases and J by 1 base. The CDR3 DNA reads TGCAGTGCTAGAACCGTACAGGGGGTCGGTAACTATGGCTACACCTTC. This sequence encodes CSARTVQGVGNYGYTF.

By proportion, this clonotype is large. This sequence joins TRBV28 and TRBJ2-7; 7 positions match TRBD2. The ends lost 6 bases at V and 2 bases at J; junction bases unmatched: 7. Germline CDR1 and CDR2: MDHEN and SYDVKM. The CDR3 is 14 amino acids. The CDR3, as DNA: TGTGCCAGCAGAGGAGCGGGGATCGCCTACGAGCAGTACTTC. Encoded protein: CASRGAGIAYEQYF.

The chain's CDR3 is CASSLIATEAFF. The CDR3 DNA reads TGTGCCAGCAGCTTAATAGCGACTGAAGCTTTCTTT. V and J are TRBV7-9 and TRBJ1-1; D gene unclear. In germline, CDR1 is SEHNR, CDR2 FQNEAQ (reference sequence). CDR3 length: 12 residues. V was clipped by 2 bases and J by 5 bases, with 6 bases between them.

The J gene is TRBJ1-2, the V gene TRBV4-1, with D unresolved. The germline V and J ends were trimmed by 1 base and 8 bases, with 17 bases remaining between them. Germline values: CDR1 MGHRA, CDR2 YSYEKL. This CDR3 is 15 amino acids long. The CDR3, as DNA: TGCGCCAGCAGCCAAGCGAGATCCGGACCGGAGGGCTACACCTTC. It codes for CASSQARSGPEGYTF.

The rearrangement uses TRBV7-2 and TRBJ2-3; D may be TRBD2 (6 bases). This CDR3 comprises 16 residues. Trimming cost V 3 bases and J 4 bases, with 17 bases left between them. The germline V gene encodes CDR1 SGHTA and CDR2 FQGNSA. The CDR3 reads CASSFSGRSIADTQYF. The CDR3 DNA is TGTGCCAGCAGCTTTAGCGGTCGTTCGATCGCAGATACGCAGTATTTT. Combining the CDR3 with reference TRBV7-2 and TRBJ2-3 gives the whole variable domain GAGVSQSPSNKVTEKGKDVELRCDPISGHTALYWYRQSLGQGLEFLIYFQGNSAPDKSGLPSDRFSAERTGGSVSTLTIQRTQQEDSAVYLCASSFSGRSIADTQYFGPGTRLTVL.

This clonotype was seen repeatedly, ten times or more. CDR3 residues: CASSLTSGSTDTQYF. In nucleotides, the CDR3 is TGTGCCAGCAGCTTGACTAGCGGGAGCACAGATACGCAGTATTTT. V is TRBV7-2 and J is TRBJ2-3, with 10 positions matching TRBD2. The CDR3 spans 15 residues. The germline V gene encodes CDR1 SGHTA and CDR2 FQGNSA. V was pared by 3 bases and J by 0 bases, with 0 bases of the junction left unmatched.

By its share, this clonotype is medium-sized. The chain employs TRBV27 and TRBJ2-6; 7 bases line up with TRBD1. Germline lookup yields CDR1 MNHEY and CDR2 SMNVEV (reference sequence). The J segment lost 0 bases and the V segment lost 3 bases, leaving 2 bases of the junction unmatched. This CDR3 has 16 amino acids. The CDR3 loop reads CASSFGTVSGANVLTF. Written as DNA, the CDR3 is TGTGCCAGCAGTTTCGGGACAGTCTCTGGGGCCAACGTCCTGACTTTC.

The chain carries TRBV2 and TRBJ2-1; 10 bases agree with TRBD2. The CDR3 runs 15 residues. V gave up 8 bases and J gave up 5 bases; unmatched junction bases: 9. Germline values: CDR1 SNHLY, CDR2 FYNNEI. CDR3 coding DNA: TGTGCCAGCCGAAGAGCGGGGGGGGCGAACAATGAGCAGTTCTTC. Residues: CASRRAGGANNEQFF.

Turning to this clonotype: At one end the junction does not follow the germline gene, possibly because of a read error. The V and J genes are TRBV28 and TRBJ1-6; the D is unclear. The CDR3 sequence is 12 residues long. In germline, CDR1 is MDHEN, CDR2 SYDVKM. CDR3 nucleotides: TGTGCCAGCAGACGTCTCGCCGAACCCCTCCATTTT. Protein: CASRRLAEPLHF.

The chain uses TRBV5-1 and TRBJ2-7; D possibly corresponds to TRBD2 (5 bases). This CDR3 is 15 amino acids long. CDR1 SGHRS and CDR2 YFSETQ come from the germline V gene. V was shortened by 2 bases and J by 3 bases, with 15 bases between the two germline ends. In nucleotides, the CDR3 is TGCGCCAGCAGCTTCAGCGGACCCCGGGACTACGAGCAGTACTTC. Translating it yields CASSFSGPRDYEQYF.

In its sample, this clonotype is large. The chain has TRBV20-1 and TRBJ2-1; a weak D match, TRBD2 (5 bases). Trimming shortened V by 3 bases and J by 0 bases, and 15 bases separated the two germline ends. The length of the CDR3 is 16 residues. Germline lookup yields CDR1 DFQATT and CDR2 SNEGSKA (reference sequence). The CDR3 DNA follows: TGCAGTGCTAGTAATAAAGCGGTGAGCTCCTACAATGAGCAGTTCTTC. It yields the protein CSASNKAVSSYNEQFF.

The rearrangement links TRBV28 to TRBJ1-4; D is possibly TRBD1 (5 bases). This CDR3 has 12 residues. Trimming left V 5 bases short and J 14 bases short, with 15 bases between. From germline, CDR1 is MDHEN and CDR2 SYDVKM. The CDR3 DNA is TGTGCCAGCAGTCCTCCCGGGGGGAAGCTGTTTTTT. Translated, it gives CASSPPGGKLFF.

The CDR3 spells CASSLTGGNTEAFF. DNA for the CDR3: TGTGCCAGCAGCTTAACCGGGGGGAACACTGAAGCTTTCTTT. V gene TRBV7-3 combines with J gene TRBJ1-1; weak D call: TRBD1 (5 bases). CDR1 SGHTA and CDR2 FQGTGA come from the germline V gene. The CDR3 contains 14 residues. V shed 0 bases and J shed 1 base, with 6 bases lying between them.

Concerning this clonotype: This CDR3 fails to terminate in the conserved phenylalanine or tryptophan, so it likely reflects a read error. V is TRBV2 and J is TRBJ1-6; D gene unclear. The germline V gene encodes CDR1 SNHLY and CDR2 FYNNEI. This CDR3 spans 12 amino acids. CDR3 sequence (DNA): TGTGCCTGCAGCGTTAGTAATTCACCCCTCCACTCT. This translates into CACSVSNSPLHS.

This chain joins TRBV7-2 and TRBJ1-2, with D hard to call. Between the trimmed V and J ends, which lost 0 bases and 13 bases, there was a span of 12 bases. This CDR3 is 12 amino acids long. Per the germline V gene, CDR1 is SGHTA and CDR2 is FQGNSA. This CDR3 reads CASSLAFVHTTF. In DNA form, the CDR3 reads TGTGCCAGCAGCTTAGCCTTTGTACACACCACCTTC. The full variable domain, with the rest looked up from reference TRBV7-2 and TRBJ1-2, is GAGVSQSPSNKVTEKGKDVELRCDPISGHTALYWYRQSLGQGLEFLIYFQGNSAPDKSGLPSDRFSAERTGGSVSTLTIQRTQQEDSAVYLCASSLAFVHTTFGSGTRLTVV.

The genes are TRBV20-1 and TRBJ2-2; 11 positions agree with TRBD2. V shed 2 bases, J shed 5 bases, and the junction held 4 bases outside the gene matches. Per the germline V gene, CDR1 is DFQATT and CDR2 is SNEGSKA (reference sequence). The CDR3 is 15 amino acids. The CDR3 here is CSARPLAGGTGELFF. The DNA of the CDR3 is TGCAGTGCTAGACCTCTAGCGGGAGGAACCGGGGAGCTGTTTTTT.

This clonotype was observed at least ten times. In nucleotides, the CDR3 is TGTGCCAGCAGCCGACAGGGAGGACAGCCCCAGCATTTT. The encoded protein is CASSRQGGQPQHF. The chain has TRBV2 and TRBJ1-5, with TRBD1 matching 7 bases. The CDR3 is 13 residues long. CDR1 and CDR2 from the germline V gene are SNHLY and FYNNEI. V was clipped by 6 bases and J by 7 bases; unmatched bases: 6.

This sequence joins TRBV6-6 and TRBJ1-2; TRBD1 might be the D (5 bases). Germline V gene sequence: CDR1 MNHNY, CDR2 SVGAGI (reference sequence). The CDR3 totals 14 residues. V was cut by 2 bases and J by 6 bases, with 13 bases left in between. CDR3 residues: CASSYHGAADGYTF. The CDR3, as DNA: TGTGCCAGCAGTTACCACGGGGCTGCGGATGGCTACACCTTC.

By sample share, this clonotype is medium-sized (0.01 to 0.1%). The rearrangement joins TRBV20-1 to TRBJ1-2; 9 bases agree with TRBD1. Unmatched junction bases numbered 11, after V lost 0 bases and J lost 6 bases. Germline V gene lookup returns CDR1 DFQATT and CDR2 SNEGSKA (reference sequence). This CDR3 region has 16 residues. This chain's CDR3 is CSAREGLDRGYDGYTF. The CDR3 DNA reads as TGCAGTGCTAGAGAGGGTTTGGACAGGGGTTACGATGGCTACACCTTC.